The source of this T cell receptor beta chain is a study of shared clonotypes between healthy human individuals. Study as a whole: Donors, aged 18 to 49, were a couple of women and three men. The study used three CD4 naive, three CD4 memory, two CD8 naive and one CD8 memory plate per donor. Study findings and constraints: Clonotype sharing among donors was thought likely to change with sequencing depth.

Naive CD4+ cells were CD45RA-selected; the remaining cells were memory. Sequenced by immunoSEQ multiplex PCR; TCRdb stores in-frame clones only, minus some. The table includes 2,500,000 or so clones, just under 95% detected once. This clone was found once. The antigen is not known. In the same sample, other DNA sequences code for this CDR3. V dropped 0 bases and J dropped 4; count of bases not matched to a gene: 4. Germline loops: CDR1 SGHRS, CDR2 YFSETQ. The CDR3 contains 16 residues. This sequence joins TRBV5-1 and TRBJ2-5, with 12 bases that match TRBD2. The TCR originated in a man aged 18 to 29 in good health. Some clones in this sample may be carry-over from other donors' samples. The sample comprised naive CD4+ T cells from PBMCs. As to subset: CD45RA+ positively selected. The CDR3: CASSLGLAGALETQYF. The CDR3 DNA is TGCGCCAGCAGCTTGGGACTAGCGGGAGCACTAGAGACCCAGTACTTC.